This T cell receptor (beta chain) is drawn from a study of cytomegalovirus exposure and HLA in healthy donors. Overall study results and limits: Previous analysis showed most TCR beta V segments were productive about 87% or about 30% of the time. A later analysis reportedly identified an Asian-associated ancestry cluster as carrying fewer N-insertions than the roughly 700-donor mean. TCR beta V- and J-gene trimming, according to a later analysis, was linked to a missense DCLRE1C variant.

CDR1 and CDR2 from the germline V gene are LNHDA and SQIVND (reference sequence). The CDR3 covers 14 residues. The ends lost 6 bases at V and 3 bases at J; junction bases unmatched: 4. Turning to this clone: Its antigen is still unknown.

Primers for the PCR totalled 60 Vbeta and 13 Jbeta. The assay was immunoSEQ multiplex PCR, and TCRdb's table has in-frame clones only and misses some. The sample carries about 69,000 clones, just under 70% recorded once. At sampling all donors were nominally healthy, likely with unrecorded immune exposures. The origin of this receptor is a woman aged 30 to 39 in good health and CMV-seronegative. V usage is TRBV19 and J usage is TRBJ2-5, with 10 bases matching TRBD1. Sample: PBMCs. Here the CDR3 reads CASRKTGGKETQYF. The CDR3 DNA is TGTGCCAGTAGGAAGACAGGGGGCAAAGAGACCCAGTACTTC.